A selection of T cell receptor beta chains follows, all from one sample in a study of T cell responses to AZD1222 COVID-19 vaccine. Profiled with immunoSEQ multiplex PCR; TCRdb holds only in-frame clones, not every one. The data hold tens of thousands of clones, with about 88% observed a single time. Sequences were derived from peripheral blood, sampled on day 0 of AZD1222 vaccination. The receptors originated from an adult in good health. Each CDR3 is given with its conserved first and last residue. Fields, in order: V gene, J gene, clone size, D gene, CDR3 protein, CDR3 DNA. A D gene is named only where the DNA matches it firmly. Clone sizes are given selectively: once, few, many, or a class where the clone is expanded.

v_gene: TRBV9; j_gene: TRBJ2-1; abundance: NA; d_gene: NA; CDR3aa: CASSTSLATEQFF; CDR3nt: TGTGCCAGCAGCACCTCCCTAGCGACTGAGCAGTTCTTC
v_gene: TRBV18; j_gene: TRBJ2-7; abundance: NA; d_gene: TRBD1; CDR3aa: CASSPQDRLFEQYF; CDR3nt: TGTGCCAGCTCACCACAGGACAGGCTGTTCGAGCAGTACTTC
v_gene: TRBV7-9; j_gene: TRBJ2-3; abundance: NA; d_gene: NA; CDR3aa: CASSSPTTSTDTQYF; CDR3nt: TGTGCCAGCAGCTCCCCCACTACTAGCACAGATACGCAGTATTTT
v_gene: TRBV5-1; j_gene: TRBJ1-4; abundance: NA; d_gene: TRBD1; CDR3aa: CASSRPAGGATNEKLFF; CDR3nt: TGCGCCAGCAGCCGGCCGGCAGGGGGGGCAACTAATGAAAAACTGTTTTTT
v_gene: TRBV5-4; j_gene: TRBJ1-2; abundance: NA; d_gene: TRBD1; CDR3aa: CASSLGDRRSGYTF; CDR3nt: TGTGCCAGCAGCTTGGGGGACAGAAGGTCTGGCTACACCTTC
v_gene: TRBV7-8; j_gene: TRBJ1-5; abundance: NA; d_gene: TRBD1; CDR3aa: CASSLVGNRGYQPQHF; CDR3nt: TGTGCCAGCAGCTTAGTAGGTAACAGGGGCTATCAGCCCCAGCATTTT
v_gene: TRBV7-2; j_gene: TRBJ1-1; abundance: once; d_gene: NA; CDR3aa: CASSLVGGVTEAFF; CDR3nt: TGTGCCAGCAGCTTAGTGGGCGGGGTCACTGAAGCTTTCTTT
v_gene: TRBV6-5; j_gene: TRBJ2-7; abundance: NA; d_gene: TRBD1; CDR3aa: CASRPTGGLYEQYF; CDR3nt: TGTGCCAGCAGACCCACAGGGGGTCTCTACGAGCAGTACTTC
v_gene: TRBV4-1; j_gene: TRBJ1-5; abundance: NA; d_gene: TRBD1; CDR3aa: CASSQEQGGNQPQHF; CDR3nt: TGCGCCAGCAGCCAAGAACAGGGGGGCAATCAGCCCCAGCATTTT
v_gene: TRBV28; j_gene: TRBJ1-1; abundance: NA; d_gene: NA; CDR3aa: CASSPPGNTEAFF; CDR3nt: TGTGCCAGCAGTCCGCCCGGTAACACTGAAGCTTTCTTT
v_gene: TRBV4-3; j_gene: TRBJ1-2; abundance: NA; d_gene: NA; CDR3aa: CASSQGAYGYTF; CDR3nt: TGCGCCAGCAGCCAAGGGGCCTATGGCTACACCTTC
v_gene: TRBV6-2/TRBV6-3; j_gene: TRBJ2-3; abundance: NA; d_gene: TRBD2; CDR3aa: CASSYGPGGRDTQYF; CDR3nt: TGTGCCAGCAGTTACGGTCCGGGAGGAAGAGATACGCAGTATTTT
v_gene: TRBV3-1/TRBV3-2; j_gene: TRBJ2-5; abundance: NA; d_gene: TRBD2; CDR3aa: CASSQGGTSGAGETQYF; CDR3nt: TGTGCCAGCAGCCAAGGAGGGACTAGCGGAGCGGGAGAGACCCAGTACTTC
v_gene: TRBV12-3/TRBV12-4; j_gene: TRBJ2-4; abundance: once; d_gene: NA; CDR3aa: CASSSAVWDIQYF; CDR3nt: TGTGCCAGCAGCTCAGCCGTATGGGACATTCAGTACTTC
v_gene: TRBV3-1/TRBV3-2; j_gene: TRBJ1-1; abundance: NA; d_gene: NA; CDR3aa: CASSMTANTEAFF; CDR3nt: TGTGCCAGCAGCATGACAGCGAACACTGAAGCTTTCTTT
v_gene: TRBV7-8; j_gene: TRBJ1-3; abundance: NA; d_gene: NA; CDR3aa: CASSLVYQLSGNTIYF; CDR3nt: TGTGCCAGCAGCTTAGTTTATCAGCTCTCTGGAAACACCATATATTTT
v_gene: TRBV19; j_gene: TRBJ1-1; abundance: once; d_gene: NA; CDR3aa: CASSIDSGTTEAFF; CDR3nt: TGTGCCAGTAGTATAGATTCAGGTACCACTGAAGCTTTCTTT
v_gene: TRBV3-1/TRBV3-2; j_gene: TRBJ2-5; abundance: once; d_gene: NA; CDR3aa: CASSPTAWSETQYF; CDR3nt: TGTGCCAGCAGCCCTACGGCTTGGTCGGAGACCCAGTACTTC
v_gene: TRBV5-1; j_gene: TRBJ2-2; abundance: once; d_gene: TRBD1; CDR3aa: CASSPDRVRTGELFF; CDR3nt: TGCGCCAGCAGCCCCGACAGGGTTAGGACCGGGGAGCTGTTTTTT
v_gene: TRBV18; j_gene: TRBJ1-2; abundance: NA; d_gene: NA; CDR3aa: CASSPSGQQYGYTF; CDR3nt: TGTGCCAGCTCACCTTCCGGACAGCAATATGGCTACACCTTC
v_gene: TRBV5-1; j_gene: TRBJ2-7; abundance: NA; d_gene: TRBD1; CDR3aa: CASSPTPGTAAYEQYF; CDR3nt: TGCGCCAGCAGCCCCACCCCCGGGACAGCAGCCTACGAGCAGTACTTC
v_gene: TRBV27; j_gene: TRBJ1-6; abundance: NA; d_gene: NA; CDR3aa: CASSWARNSYNSPLHF; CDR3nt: TGTGCCAGCAGTTGGGCACGGAATTCCTATAATTCACCCCTCCACTTT
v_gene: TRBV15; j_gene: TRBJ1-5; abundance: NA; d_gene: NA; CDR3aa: CATSRDTADQPQHF; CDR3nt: TGTGCCACCAGCAGAGATACGGCCGATCAGCCCCAGCATTTT
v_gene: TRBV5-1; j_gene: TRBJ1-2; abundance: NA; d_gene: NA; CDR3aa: CASSLGGESSNYGYTF; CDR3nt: TGCGCCAGCAGCTTGGGGGGCGAATCCTCTAACTATGGCTACACCTTC
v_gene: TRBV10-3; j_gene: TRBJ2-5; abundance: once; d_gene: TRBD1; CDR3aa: CAIADRARIQETQYF; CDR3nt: TGTGCCATCGCCGACAGGGCCCGAATACAAGAGACCCAGTACTTC
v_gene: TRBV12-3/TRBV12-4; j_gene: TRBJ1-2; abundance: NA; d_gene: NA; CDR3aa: CASSPDRNYGYTF; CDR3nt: TGTGCCAGCAGCCCCGACAGGAACTATGGCTACACCTTC
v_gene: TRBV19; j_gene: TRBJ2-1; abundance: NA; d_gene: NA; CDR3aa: CASSPRLVGSSYNEQFF; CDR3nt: TGTGCCAGTAGTCCCCGACTAGTGGGAAGCTCCTACAATGAGCAGTTCTTC
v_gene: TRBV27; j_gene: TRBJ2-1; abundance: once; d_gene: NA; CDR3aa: CASSKTAISYNEQFF; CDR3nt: TGTGCCAGCAGTAAGACAGCGATCTCCTACAATGAGCAGTTCTTC
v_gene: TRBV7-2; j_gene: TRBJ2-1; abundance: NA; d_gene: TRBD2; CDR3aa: CASSERRDYSYNEQFF; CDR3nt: TGTGCCAGCAGCGAGAGGAGGGACTACTCCTACAATGAGCAGTTCTTC
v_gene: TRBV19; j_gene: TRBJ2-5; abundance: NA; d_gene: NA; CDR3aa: CASKLGGSFSAQYF; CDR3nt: TGTGCCAGTAAACTGGGTGGCTCCTTCAGTGCCCAGTACTTC
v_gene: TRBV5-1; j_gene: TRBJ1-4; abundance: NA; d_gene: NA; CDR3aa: CASSLQGGETNEKLFF; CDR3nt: TGCGCCAGCAGCTTGCAGGGAGGGGAAACTAATGAAAAACTGTTTTTT
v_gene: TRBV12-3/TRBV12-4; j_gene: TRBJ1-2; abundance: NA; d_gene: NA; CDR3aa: CASGLYGYTF; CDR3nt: TGTGCCAGCGGGTTATATGGCTACACCTTC
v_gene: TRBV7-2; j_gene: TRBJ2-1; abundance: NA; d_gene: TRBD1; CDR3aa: CASSLDQGAHNEQFF; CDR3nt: TGTGCCAGCAGCTTAGATCAGGGGGCCCACAATGAGCAGTTCTTC
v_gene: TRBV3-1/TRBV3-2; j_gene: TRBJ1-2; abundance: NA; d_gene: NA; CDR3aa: CASSQDVGGSTF; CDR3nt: TGTGCCAGCAGCCAAGATGTGGGGGGCTCCACCTTC
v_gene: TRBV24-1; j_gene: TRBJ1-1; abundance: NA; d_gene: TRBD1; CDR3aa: CATSEGQGAGAFF; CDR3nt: TGTGCCACCAGTGAGGGACAGGGGGCCGGGGCTTTCTTT
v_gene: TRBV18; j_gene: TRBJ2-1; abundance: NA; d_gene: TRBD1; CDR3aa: CASSPRTGEKYNEQFF; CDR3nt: TGTGCCAGCTCACCCCGGACAGGGGAAAAATACAATGAGCAGTTCTTC
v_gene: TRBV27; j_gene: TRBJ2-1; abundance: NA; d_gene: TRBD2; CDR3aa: CASSARTSGRGEQFF; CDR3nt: TGTGCCAGCAGTGCCCGGACTAGCGGGAGAGGTGAGCAGTTCTTC
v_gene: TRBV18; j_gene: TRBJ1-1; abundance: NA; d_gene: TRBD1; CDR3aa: CASSPRGPEAFF; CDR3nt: TGTGCCAGCTCTCCCAGGGGGCCTGAAGCTTTCTTT
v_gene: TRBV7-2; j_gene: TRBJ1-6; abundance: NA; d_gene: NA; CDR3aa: CASSLVTYFSPLHF; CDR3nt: TGTGCCAGCAGCTTAGTTACCTATTTTTCACCCCTCCACTTT
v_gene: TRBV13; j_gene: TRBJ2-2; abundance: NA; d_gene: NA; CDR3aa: CASSLRTGELFF; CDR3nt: TGTGCCAGCAGCTTACGGACCGGGGAGCTGTTTTTT
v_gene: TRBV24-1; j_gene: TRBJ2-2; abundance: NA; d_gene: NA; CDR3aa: CATSEGSVSGELFF; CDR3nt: TGTGCCACCAGTGAAGGGTCTGTTAGCGGGGAGCTGTTTTTT
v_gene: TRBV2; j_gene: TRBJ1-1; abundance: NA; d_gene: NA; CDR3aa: CASSELWAMNTEAFF; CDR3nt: TGTGCCAGCAGTGAACTGTGGGCCATGAACACTGAAGCTTTCTTT
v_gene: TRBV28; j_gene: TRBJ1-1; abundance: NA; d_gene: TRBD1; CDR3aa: CASSPWGQGNTEAFF; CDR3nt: TGTGCCAGCAGCCCCTGGGGACAGGGGAACACTGAAGCTTTCTTT
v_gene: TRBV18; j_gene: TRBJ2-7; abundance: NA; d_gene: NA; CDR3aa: CASSPPAGSYEQYF; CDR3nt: TGTGCCAGCTCACCACCGGCAGGCTCCTACGAGCAGTACTTC
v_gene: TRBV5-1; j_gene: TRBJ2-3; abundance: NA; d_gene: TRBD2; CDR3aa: CASSFTSGSTDTQYF; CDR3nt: TGCGCCAGCAGCTTTACTAGCGGGAGCACAGATACGCAGTATTTT
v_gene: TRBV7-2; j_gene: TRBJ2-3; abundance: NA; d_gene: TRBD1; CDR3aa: CASSSPGGRDTQYF; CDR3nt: TGTGCCAGCAGCTCCCCAGGGGGCAGAGATACGCAGTATTTT
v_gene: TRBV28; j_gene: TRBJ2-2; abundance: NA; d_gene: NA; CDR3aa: CASRGGGAFTGELFF; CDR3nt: TGTGCCAGCCGAGGTGGGGGCGCGTTCACCGGGGAGCTGTTTTTT
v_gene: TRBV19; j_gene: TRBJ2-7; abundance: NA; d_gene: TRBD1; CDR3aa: CASSPRDRGYEQYF; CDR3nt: TGTGCCAGTAGTCCCCGGGACAGGGGATACGAGCAGTACTTC
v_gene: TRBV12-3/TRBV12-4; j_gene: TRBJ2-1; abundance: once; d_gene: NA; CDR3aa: CASSLQVEQFF; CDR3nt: TGTGCCAGCAGTTTACAGGTAGAGCAGTTCTTC
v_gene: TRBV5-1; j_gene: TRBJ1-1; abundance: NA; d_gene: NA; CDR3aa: CASKNPMGTEAFF; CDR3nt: TGCGCCAGCAAAAATCCAATGGGCACTGAAGCTTTCTTT
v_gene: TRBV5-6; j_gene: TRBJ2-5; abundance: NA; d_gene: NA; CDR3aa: CASSLERGMEETQYF; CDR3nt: TGTGCCAGCAGCTTGGAGAGGGGGATGGAAGAGACCCAGTACTTC
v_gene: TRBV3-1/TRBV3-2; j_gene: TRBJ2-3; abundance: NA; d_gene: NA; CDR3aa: CASSQGQGLYTQYF; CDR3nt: TGTGCCAGCAGCCAAGGTCAGGGTTTATATACGCAGTATTTT
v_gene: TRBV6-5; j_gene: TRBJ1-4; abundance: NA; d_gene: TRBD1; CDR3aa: CASSSGTGGNEKLFF; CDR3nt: TGTGCCAGCAGTTCAGGGACAGGGGGTAATGAAAAACTGTTTTTT
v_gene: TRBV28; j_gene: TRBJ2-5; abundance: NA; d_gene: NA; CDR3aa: CASSSPGQGKETQYF; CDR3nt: TGTGCCAGCAGTTCCCCCGGGCAGGGTAAGGAGACCCAGTACTTC
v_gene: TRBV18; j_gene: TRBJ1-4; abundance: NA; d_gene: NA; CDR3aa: CASSPQTSNEKLFF; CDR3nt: TGTGCCAGCTCACCACAAACCAGCAACGAAAAACTGTTTTTT